The 5 T cell receptor beta chains reported below all come from one sample, sequenced in a study of control samples from healthy donors and cancer patients. This table comes from immunoSEQ multiplex PCR, and its TCRdb copy is limited to in-frame clones, with some not included. This table has 400,000 to 450,000 clones, 75% to 95% appearing once. Sample: PBMCs. The receptors were gathered from a man aged 35-49 years with head and neck cancer.

V usage is TRBV5-1 and J usage is TRBJ1-4; D is unresolved. Trimming took 4 bases from V and 5 from J, leaving 12 bases between them. Germline CDR1 reads SGHRS; CDR2 reads YFSETQ. The CDR3 covers 14 residues. The CDR3 region has the DNA TGCGCCAGCAGCGCGGAGGACGTCAATGAAAAACTGTTTTTT. Protein product: CASSAEDVNEKLFF.

Here the CDR3 reads CASRSLTSGARIDQYF. CDR3 in DNA: TGTGCCAGCAGATCCCTGACTAGCGGTGCCCGGATAGACCAGTACTTC. The chain has TRBV6-4 and TRBJ2-5, with 9 bases matching TRBD2. Germline V gene data show CDR1 as MRHNA and CDR2 as SNTAGT. CDR3 length: 16 amino acids. The trim removed 6 bases at V and 10 bases at J, leaving 18 bases unmatched.

V and J are TRBV7-9 and TRBJ1-4, with D uncertain. In germline, CDR1 is SEHNR, CDR2 FQNEAQ (reference sequence). The CDR3 totals 14 residues. Trimming cost V 6 bases and J 4 bases, with 12 bases left between them. This CDR3 is CASSMGTFNEKLFF. The CDR3 DNA follows: TGTGCCAGCAGTATGGGCACCTTTAATGAAAAACTGTTTTTT. The entire variable domain, with the rest obtained from reference TRBV7-9 and TRBJ1-4, is as follows: DTGVSQNPRHKITKRGQNVTFRCDPISEHNRLYWYRQTLGQGPEFLTYFQNEAQLEKSRLLSDRFSAERPKGSFSTLEIQRTEQGDSAMYLCASSMGTFNEKLFFGSGTQLSVL.

The gene calls are TRBV5-4 and TRBJ1-2; no clear D gene. Germline assignment: CDR1 SGHNT and CDR2 YYREEE (reference sequence). The CDR3 is made up of 13 amino acids. The ends were cut back, 2 bases at V and 2 bases at J, with 7 bases in the middle. The CDR3 spells CASSFSANYGYTF. CDR3 coding DNA: TGTGCCAGCAGCTTCTCGGCCAACTATGGCTACACCTTC.

This chain links TRBV7-2 with TRBJ2-3; 8 bases agree with TRBD1. The CDR3 covers 15 residues. With 1 base clipped from V and 0 bases from J, the junction kept 0 bases outside the gene matches. Germline assignment: CDR1 SGHTA and CDR2 FQGNSA. The CDR3 loop is CASSLDRGSTDTQYF. DNA for the CDR3: TGTGCCAGCAGCTTAGACAGGGGGAGCACAGATACGCAGTATTTT.